The 12 T cell receptor beta chains reported below all come from one sample, sequenced in a study of blood T cell repertoires in COVID-19. Clones were read by immunoSEQ multiplex PCR, and TCRdb kept only the in-frame ones, dropping some. The table lists under 350,000 clones, approximately 89% of them singletons. The sample comprised PBMCs or T cells enriched from blood (not recorded which). Receptors were obtained from a woman aged 60-70 years who had recovered from COVID-19.

The chain uses TRBV5-1 and TRBJ2-7, with D tentatively TRBD2 (5 bases). Germline V gene data show CDR1 as SGHRS and CDR2 as YFSETQ. The CDR3 has 15 amino acids. Trimming left V 0 bases short and J 4 bases short, with 14 bases between. CDR3 coding DNA: TGCGCCAGCAGCTTGGTCGCGGGCCCGCCTTACGAGCAGTACTTC. Its translation is CASSLVAGPPYEQYF.

This clone appeared a single time. The chain combines TRBV9 with TRBJ1-3; D possibly corresponds to TRBD1 (6 bases). Germline assignment: CDR1 SGDLS and CDR2 YYNGEE. V was pared by 3 bases and J by 4 bases, with 11 bases between. This CDR3 comprises 14 residues. CDR3 nucleotides: TGTGCCAGCAGCGCAACAGGGCCCGGAAACACCATATATTTT. Translated, it gives CASSATGPGNTIYF.

A word on this clone: Additional DNA sequences in this sample encode the identical CDR3. The chain has TRBV5-1 and TRBJ1-1, with D maybe TRBD1 (5 bases). Germline CDR1 and CDR2: SGHRS and YFSETQ. The germline V and J ends were trimmed by 4 bases and 1 base, with 8 bases remaining between them. The CDR3 is 13 amino acids. CDR3 nucleotides: TGCGCCAGCAGCCCAGGACAGAACACTGAAGCTTTCTTT. Amino acids: CASSPGQNTEAFF. Full variable domain (rest looked up from reference TRBV5-1 and TRBJ1-1): KAGVTQTPRYLIKTRGQQVTLSCSPISGHRSVSWYQQTPGQGLQFLFEYFSETQRNKGNFPGRFSGRQFSNSRSEMNVSTLELGDSALYLCASSPGQNTEAFFGQGTRLTVV.

The chain is built from TRBV20-1 and TRBJ1-3; no firm D call. Germline CDR1 DFQATT, CDR2 SNEGSKA (reference sequence). CDR3 length equals 11 residues. Trimming removed 5 bases from V and 7 bases from J, with 9 bases in between. In DNA, the CDR3 is TGCAGTGCTCTAACCGGGAACACCATATATTTT. As protein: CSALTGNTIYF.

V gene TRBV7-3 combines with J gene TRBJ2-5, with D perhaps matching TRBD2 (5 bases). The V and J ends lost 5 bases and 1 base respectively, with 17 bases between them. The CDR3 has 16 amino acids. The germline gives CDR1 SGHTA, CDR2 FQGTGA. CDR3 DNA sequence: TGTGCCAGCAGCCCCGGCGTCGTCGGGGTCCAAGAGACCCAGTACTTC. Translated: CASSPGVVGVQETQYF.

V gene TRBV3-1 (or the pseudogene TRBV3-2) combines with J gene TRBJ1-2; D uncertain. The CDR3 extends over 12 amino acids. V lost 3 bases, J lost 0 bases, and 2 bases lay in between. Per germline, CDR1 LGHDT and CDR2 YNNKEL (reference sequence). DNA of the CDR3: TGTGCCAGCAGCCACGCTAACTATGGCTACACCTTC. Translating it yields CASSHANYGYTF.

The sample holds a few counts of this clone. The rearrangement uses TRBV28 and TRBJ2-1; 10 positions match TRBD1. Trimming cost V 3 bases and J 9 bases; bases outside gene matches: 8. Per germline, CDR1 MDHEN and CDR2 SYDVKM. This CDR3 region has 15 residues. CDR3 in DNA: TGTGCCAGCAGTTTGGGGACAGGGGCCTGGGGTGAGCAGTTCTTC. This codes for CASSLGTGAWGEQFF.

The chain carries TRBV19 and TRBJ1-1; no definite D call. This CDR3 is built from 14 residues. Trimming removed 6 bases from V and 0 bases from J, with 11 bases in between. Germline V CDR1 and CDR2: LNHDA, SQIVND (reference sequence). CDR3 protein: CASRFSGMNTEAFF. CDR3 coding DNA: TGTGCCAGTAGGTTCTCCGGGATGAACACTGAAGCTTTCTTT.

The chain has TRBV19 and TRBJ1-4, with unresolved D. The CDR3 totals 14 residues. V was pared by 3 bases and J by 3 bases, with 8 bases between. Per germline, CDR1 LNHDA and CDR2 SQIVND (reference sequence). The chain's CDR3 is CASSISIANEKLFF. The DNA of the CDR3 is TGTGCCAGTAGTATTTCTATAGCTAATGAAAAACTGTTTTTT.

This clone was recorded once. The rearrangement uses TRBV29-1 and TRBJ2-7; the match to TRBD2 covers 14 bases. This CDR3 region has 16 residues. In germline, CDR1 is SQVTM, CDR2 ANQGSEA. With V trimmed by 5 bases and J by 0 bases, 6 bases remained unmatched. CDR3 amino acids: CSVPGTSGSVSYEQYF. The DNA for the CDR3 is TGCAGCGTTCCCGGGACTAGCGGGAGTGTCTCCTACGAGCAGTACTTC.

In the case of this clone: The junction shows a germline mismatch at one end, possibly a read error. V usage is TRBV6-2 or TRBV6-3 and J usage is TRBJ2-7; TRBD1 aligns across 9 bases. CDR1 and CDR2 (germline): MNHEY, SVGEGT. There are 16 residues in the CDR3. CDR3 nucleotide sequence: TGTGCCAGCAGTTTAAATGTGGGGACAGGGTCCTTCGAGCAGTACTTC. Translation gives CASSLNVGTGSFEQYF.

The rearrangement joins TRBV18 to TRBJ1-3; D perhaps matches TRBD1 (5 bases). The CDR3 totals 16 residues. CDR1 and CDR2 from the germline V gene are KGHSH and LQKENI. V lost 3 bases, J lost 2 bases, and 14 bases lay in between. The CDR3 DNA sequence: TGTGCCAGCTCACCCCCGGGACGGAGGGCTGGAAACACCATATATTTT. Protein sequence: CASSPPGRRAGNTIYF.